The next 27 T cell receptor beta chains were all read from a single sample in a study of T cell responses to AZD1222 COVID-19 vaccine. Produced via immunoSEQ multiplex PCR; TCRdb's table is partial and in-frame only. The table shows about 110,000 clones, with roughly 92% occurring only once. Here the sequenced sample was peripheral blood, taken 28 days after the second AZD1222 dose. These receptors were collected from an adult who received the AZD1222 COVID-19 vaccine.

The chain recombines TRBV4-2 with TRBJ1-2; the match to TRBD1 covers 9 bases. Trimming took 0 bases from V and 4 from J; bases not matched to a gene: 6. Germline V gene lookup returns CDR1 LGHNA and CDR2 YNFKEQ. The length of the CDR3 is 16 residues. The CDR3 DNA is TGTGCCAGCAGCCAAGACTCGTGGGGACAGGGCTATGGCTACACCTTC. It specifies CASSQDSWGQGYGYTF.

The chain is built from TRBV4-3 and TRBJ2-2; 8 bases agree with TRBD1. The ends lost 4 bases at V and 0 bases at J; junction bases unmatched: 1. The length of the CDR3 is 15 residues. Germline loops: CDR1 LGHNA, CDR2 YSLEER. CDR3 sequence reads: CASSPGGANTGELFF. CDR3 nucleotides: TGCGCCAGCAGCCCAGGGGGCGCGAACACCGGGGAGCTGTTTTTT.

V usage is TRBV7-2 and J usage is TRBJ1-2; 7 bases agree with TRBD1. The CDR3 contains 16 residues. The V segment lost 4 bases and the J segment 4 bases; nucleotides outside the gene matches: 12. CDR1 and CDR2 from the germline V gene are SGHTA and FQGNSA. CDR3 nucleotide sequence: TGTGCCAGCAGCTCCCGCCGGGCAGGGGGGAGCTATGGCTACACCTTC. Protein sequence: CASSSRRAGGSYGYTF. The variable domain in full, completed from reference TRBV7-2 and TRBJ1-2, reads GAGVSQSPSNKVTEKGKDVELRCDPISGHTALYWYRQSLGQGLEFLIYFQGNSAPDKSGLPSDRFSAERTGGSVSTLTIQRTQQEDSAVYLCASSSRRAGGSYGYTFGSGTRLTVV.

The CDR3 loop reads CASIRQWAEAFF. The CDR3 DNA reads TGTGCCAGCATCAGACAGTGGGCTGAAGCTTTCTTT. The chain combines TRBV6-5 with TRBJ1-1, with a tentative D call TRBD1 (5 bases). The CDR3 contains 12 residues. CDR1 is MNHEY and CDR2 is SVGAGI in the germline V gene. With 7 bases removed from V and 6 bases from J, the gap between germline ends came to 12 bases.

V gene TRBV6-2 or TRBV6-3 combines with J gene TRBJ1-6; 7 bases line up with TRBD1. The CDR3 consists of 14 residues. With 6 bases clipped from V and 10 bases from J, the junction kept 9 bases outside the gene matches. CDR1 and CDR2 (germline): MNHEY, SVGEGT. CDR3 sequence reads: CASSPDRAGSPLHF. The CDR3 DNA is TGTGCCAGCAGCCCTGACAGGGCGGGATCACCCCTCCACTTT.

The chain couples TRBV5-4 to TRBJ1-6; perhaps TRBD1 as D (5 bases). Trimming cost V 5 bases and J 10 bases, with 13 bases left between them. Germline CDR1 and CDR2: SGHNT and YYREEE (reference sequence). This CDR3 is built from 13 residues. This CDR3 is CASRAGIHSPLHF. The CDR3 nucleotides read TGTGCCAGCAGGGCAGGGATTCACTCACCCCTCCACTTT.

This sequence joins TRBV4-2 and TRBJ2-7; TRBD1 matches at 8 bases. After removal of 1 base from V and 3 bases from J, the junction contained 5 bases not matched to a gene. There are 15 residues in the CDR3. The germline CDR1 and CDR2 sequences are LGHNA and YNFKEQ. CDR3: CASSQVLGQGYEQYF. Here the CDR3 DNA reads TGTGCCAGCAGCCAAGTCCTCGGACAGGGCTACGAGCAGTACTTC.

This sequence joins TRBV3-1 (or the pseudogene TRBV3-2) and TRBJ2-7; D is undetermined. The V gene's germline CDR1 is LGHDT and CDR2 YNNKEL (reference sequence). The V end lost 0 bases, the J end lost 6 bases, and 6 bases lay between the germline ends. The length of the CDR3 is 12 residues. The CDR3 region has the DNA TGTGCCAGCAGCCAAGATCGCGTCGAGCAGTACTTC. The encoded protein is CASSQDRVEQYF.

The chain employs TRBV10-2 and TRBJ2-5; D uncertain. Deletions cut 2 bases from V and 6 bases from J, with 13 bases between. Germline CDR1 and CDR2: WSHSY and SAAADI. The CDR3 has 14 residues. The CDR3 reads CASSEAARYQTQYF. The DNA for the CDR3 is TGCGCCAGCAGTGAGGCCGCGCGCTACCAGACCCAGTACTTC.

The CDR3: CASSLGFRYGYTF. The CDR3 DNA reads TGTGCCAGCAGCTTAGGGTTTAGGTATGGCTACACCTTC. This rearrangement joins TRBV7-8 to TRBJ1-2; D not resolved. Germline values: CDR1 SGHVS, CDR2 FQNEAQ. There are 13 residues in the CDR3. V was clipped by 1 base and J by 5 bases, with 8 bases between them. Complete variable domain (other parts from reference TRBV7-8 and TRBJ1-2): GAGVSQSPRYKVAKRGQDVALRCDPISGHVSLFWYQQALGQGPEFLTYFQNEAQLDKSGLPSDRFFAERPEGSVSTLKIQRTQQEDSAVYLCASSLGFRYGYTFGSGTRLTVV.

The chain employs TRBV19 and TRBJ1-2; D unclear. In germline, CDR1 is LNHDA, CDR2 SQIVND (reference sequence). The CDR3 totals 13 residues. The V gene lost 5 bases and the J gene lost 5 bases, with 12 bases spanning the gap. DNA for the CDR3: TGTGCCAGTAGTGAGGGTCTAAGTTATGGCTACACCTTC. This gives the protein CASSEGLSYGYTF.

The chain recombines TRBV27 with TRBJ2-1; 10 positions agree with TRBD1. Unmatched junction bases numbered 6, after V lost 6 bases and J lost 4 bases. This CDR3 is built from 15 residues. Looked up from germline, CDR1 is MNHEY and CDR2 is SMNVEV (reference sequence). The CDR3 reads CASSGQGGPYNEQFF. The DNA for the CDR3 is TGTGCCAGCAGCGGACAGGGGGGACCATACAATGAGCAGTTCTTC.

The chain combines TRBV11-2 with TRBJ2-2; maybe TRBD2 (6 bases). With 6 bases removed from V and 1 base from J, the gap between germline ends came to 12 bases. Germline loops: CDR1 SGHAT, CDR2 FQNNGV. The length of the CDR3 is 15 residues. This CDR3 is CASSRGLLNTGELFF. CDR3 nucleotides: TGTGCCAGCAGTCGGGGACTCTTGAACACCGGGGAGCTGTTTTTT.

This clone has only one observation. The V and J genes are TRBV19 and TRBJ1-5, with a weak D call TRBD1 (6 bases). The germline gives CDR1 LNHDA, CDR2 SQIVND (reference sequence). V was trimmed by 6 bases and J by 1 base, leaving 13 bases between them. This CDR3 is built from 15 residues. CDR3 residues: CASSPTGLSNQPQHF. In DNA form, the CDR3 reads TGTGCCAGTAGCCCAACAGGGTTAAGCAATCAGCCCCAGCATTTT.

The rearrangement links TRBV11-2 to TRBJ2-7; 10 bases match TRBD2. Germline V gives CDR1 SGHAT, CDR2 FQNNGV. The CDR3 has 15 residues. J gave up 3 bases and V 5 bases, and 7 bases lay outside the gene matches. CDR3 DNA: TGTGCCAGCAGCCCGCGGACTAGCGGAGACTACGAGCAGTACTTC. It translates to CASSPRTSGDYEQYF. Drawing the rest from reference TRBV11-2 and TRBJ2-7, the complete variable domain is EAGVAQSPRYKIIEKRQSVAFWCNPISGHATLYWYQQILGQGPKLLIQFQNNGVVDDSQLPKDRFSAERLKGVDSTLKIQPAKLEDSAVYLCASSPRTSGDYEQYFGPGTRLTVT.

The chain is built from TRBV19 and TRBJ1-1; 9 bases align to TRBD1. This CDR3 comprises 17 residues. CDR1 is LNHDA and CDR2 is SQIVND in the germline V gene (reference sequence). V dropped 5 bases and J dropped 1; count of bases not matched to a gene: 11. This chain's CDR3 is CASSHLGTGKRNTEAFF. Here the CDR3 DNA reads TGTGCCAGTAGTCATCTAGGGACAGGGAAGCGGAACACTGAAGCTTTCTTT.

V is TRBV7-9 and J is TRBJ2-1, with 8 bases matching TRBD2. CDR3 length: 13 amino acids. Germline-derived CDR1 and CDR2 are SEHNR and FQNEAQ (reference sequence). The trim removed 5 bases at V and 6 bases at J, leaving 3 bases unmatched. CDR3 sequence: CASSPGGANEQFF. The CDR3 nucleotides are TGTGCCAGCAGCCCCGGGGGGGCCAATGAGCAGTTCTTC. The complete variable domain, with remaining parts taken from reference TRBV7-9 and TRBJ2-1, reads DTGVSQNPRHKITKRGQNVTFRCDPISEHNRLYWYRQTLGQGPEFLTYFQNEAQLEKSRLLSDRFSAERPKGSFSTLEIQRTEQGDSAMYLCASSPGGANEQFFGPGTRLTVL.

The CDR3 bases are TGTGCCAGTAGTCCTATCACAGGGTCCTCCTATAATTCACCCCTCCACTTT. It is translated as CASSPITGSSYNSPLHF. The V call is TRBV19, the J call TRBJ1-6; perhaps TRBD1 as D (6 bases). The CDR3 is made up of 17 amino acids. Trimming left V 5 bases short and J 0 bases short, with 14 bases between. Germline lookup yields CDR1 LNHDA and CDR2 SQIVND (reference sequence).

V is TRBV7-9 and J is TRBJ1-4; D is uncertain. CDR3 length equals 11 residues. V was trimmed by 3 bases and J by 12 bases, leaving 8 bases between them. Germline-derived CDR1 and CDR2 are SEHNR and FQNEAQ (reference sequence). CDR3 residues: CASSLSGELFF. CDR3 coding DNA: TGTGCCAGCAGCTTGAGTGGAGAACTGTTTTTT.

This chain uses TRBV7-3 with TRBJ1-2; tentatively, D is TRBD1 (5 bases). With 6 bases removed from V and 7 bases from J, the gap between germline ends came to 30 bases. Germline V CDR1 and CDR2: SGHTA, FQGTGA. This CDR3 spans 18 amino acids. CDR3 nucleotide sequence: TGTGCCAGCAGTTCCGGACGTACGCAGGGTAGGGGTTTCGTTGGCTACACCTTC. As protein: CASSSGRTQGRGFVGYTF.

This clone has only a few counts. The J gene is TRBJ1-1, the V gene TRBV24-1; 8 nucleotides line up with TRBD1. CDR1 and CDR2 from the germline V gene are KGHDR and SFDVKD. CDR3 size: 15 residues. V dropped 4 bases and J dropped 4; count of bases not matched to a gene: 7. The CDR3 sequence: CATSDPRGQGTEAFF. The CDR3 DNA reads TGTGCCACCAGTGACCCCAGGGGGCAGGGCACTGAAGCTTTCTTT.

CDR3 amino acids: CACGRRNYEQYF. CDR3 sequence (DNA): TGTGCCTGCGGCCGGCGGAACTACGAGCAGTACTTC. The J gene is TRBJ2-7, the V gene TRBV30; D not resolved. CDR3 size: 12 residues. Germline V gives CDR1 GTSNPN, CDR2 SVGIG (reference sequence). The ends were cut back, 6 bases at V and 3 bases at J, with 12 bases in the middle.

J is TRBJ2-1 and V is TRBV9; possibly TRBD2 for D (5 bases). The V gene lost 0 bases and the J gene lost 2 bases, with 9 bases spanning the gap. Looked up from germline, CDR1 is SGDLS and CDR2 is YYNGEE. The CDR3 has 15 amino acids. CDR3: CASSVVGVTYNEQFF. The CDR3 nucleotides read TGTGCCAGCAGCGTAGTCGGGGTAACCTACAATGAGCAGTTCTTC.

There are a few counts of this clone. The rearrangement uses TRBV21-1 and TRBJ1-5; the DNA was not compared with TRBD1, the D call given in the table. TRBV21-1 is a pseudogene segment. This CDR3 region has 15 residues. The CDR3 reads CARSTGGRVNQPQHF. For the CDR3, the DNA is TGTGCCAGATCGACAGGGGGCCGGGTCAATCAGCCCCAGCATTTT.

This chain connects TRBV12-3 or TRBV12-4 to TRBJ1-6; D remains ambiguous. The CDR3 extends over 12 amino acids. V lost 7 bases and J lost 8, with 9 bases in between. The DNA of the CDR3 is TGTGCCAGCACCAATGGGTATTCACCCCTCCACTTT. The encoded protein is CASTNGYSPLHF.

The V gene is TRBV12-5, the J gene TRBJ2-1; either TRBD1 or TRBD2 may fit D (6 bases each). Germline loops: CDR1 LGHNT, CDR2 FRNRAP. The length of the CDR3 is 14 residues. V was clipped by 2 bases and J by 8 bases, with 13 bases between them. The CDR3 loop is CASGLLGGTDEQFF. CDR3 DNA: TGTGCTAGTGGTTTGTTAGGGGGGACGGATGAGCAGTTCTTC.

V and J are TRBV6-5 and TRBJ2-1; no firm D call. With 5 bases removed from V and 6 bases from J, the gap between germline ends came to 5 bases. The CDR3 spans 11 residues. Per germline, CDR1 MNHEY and CDR2 SVGAGI. CDR3 bases: TGTGCCAGCAGTACCAGCAATGAGCAGTTCTTC. This encodes CASSTSNEQFF.